These T cell receptor beta chains were read from a single sample in a study of blood T cell repertoires in COVID-19. Using immunoSEQ multiplex PCR, the repertoire was profiled, and TCRdb retains in-frame clones only, with some absent. This sample has roughly 180,000 clones, with 80% to 90% found just once. Specimen: peripheral blood. Receptor source: a man between 65 and 85 years old with active or convalescent COVID-19. Both conserved end residues are part of each CDR3. D genes are given only for firm matches. Some rows have no size entry. The others give once, few or many, or a class for an expanded clone.

V,J,size,D,CDR3,DNA
TRBV4-1,TRBJ1-6,few,TRBD1,CASSQVGGTGLFIYNSPLHF,TGCGCCAGCAGCCAAGTCGGAGGGACAGGGCTTTTTATCTATAATTCACCCCTCCACTTT
TRBV3-1/TRBV3-2,TRBJ1-5,NA,NA,CAIGLGGGEGYDQPQHF,TGTGCCATCGGCCTCGGGGGGGGAGAAGGGTATGATCAGCCCCAGCATTTT
TRBV7-2,TRBJ1-1,NA,TRBD1,CASSTQGGSAFF,TGTGCCAGCAGCACCCAGGGGGGATCAGCTTTCTTT
TRBV25-1,TRBJ1-4,NA,TRBD1,CASSYVAGTARVNEKLFF,TGTGCCAGCAGTTATGTAGCAGGGACAGCTAGAGTTAATGAAAAACTGTTTTTT
TRBV18,TRBJ2-7,NA,NA,CASSPPGAAYEQYF,TGTGCCAGCTCACCACCGGGGGCGGCCTACGAGCAGTACTTC
TRBV5-1,TRBJ2-1,few,TRBD2,CASSLASASGSIVF,TGCGCCAGCAGCTTGGCTTCGGCTAGCGGGAGCATAGTCTTC
TRBV19,TRBJ2-5,NA,TRBD2,CASSILAGGPGETQYF,TGTGCCAGTAGTATACTAGCGGGGGGACCGGGAGAGACCCAGTACTTC
TRBV7-2,TRBJ2-1,NA,TRBD2,CASSHGTTANEQFF,TGTGCCAGCAGTCACGGGACTACTGCCAATGAGCAGTTCTTC
TRBV6-5,TRBJ1-2,NA,TRBD1,CASSFAWDSAPGYTF,TGTGCCAGCAGTTTCGCCTGGGACAGCGCCCCCGGCTACACCTTC
TRBV9,TRBJ2-1,NA,TRBD2,CASSVVAGGSGEQFF,TGTGCCAGCAGCGTAGTTGCGGGGGGGAGTGGTGAGCAGTTCTTC
TRBV20-1,TRBJ1-4,NA,TRBD1,CSANDRDNEKLFF,TGCAGTGCTAATGACAGGGATAATGAAAAACTGTTTTTT
TRBV7-2,TRBJ1-1,NA,TRBD1,CASSFGQGATEAFF,TGTGCCAGCAGCTTTGGTCAGGGGGCGACTGAAGCTTTCTTT
TRBV27,TRBJ2-5,NA,NA,CASSLSPMGAGETQYF,TGTGCCAGCAGTTTATCGCCGATGGGGGCAGGGGAGACCCAGTACTTC
TRBV7-2,TRBJ2-5,NA,TRBD2,CASSLWLAGVSETQYF,TGTGCCAGCAGCTTATGGCTAGCGGGAGTGTCAGAGACCCAGTACTTC
TRBV29-1,TRBJ1-4,NA,NA,CSVVPFGRSAEKLFF,TGCAGCGTCGTCCCGTTCGGGAGGTCGGCTGAAAAACTGTTTTTT
TRBV7-3,TRBJ2-3,NA,TRBD1,CASSRGQRDTDTQYF,TGTGCCAGCAGCAGGGGACAGAGAGACACAGATACGCAGTATTTT
TRBV5-4,TRBJ1-3,NA,NA,CASSTQGSSGNTIYF,TGTGCCAGCAGCACCCAGGGGAGCTCTGGAAACACCATATATTTT
TRBV5-1,TRBJ1-2,NA,NA,CASSLHRDNYGYTF,TGCGCCAGCAGCTTGCACCGGGATAACTATGGCTACACCTTC
TRBV16,TRBJ1-4,NA,TRBD1,CASSPPGQSFSNEKLFF,TGTGCCAGCAGCCCACCGGGACAGTCCTTCTCTAATGAAAAACTGTTTTTT
TRBV28,TRBJ2-1,NA,TRBD2,CASSFVAGSYNEQFF,TGTGCCAGCAGTTTTGTAGCGGGGTCATACAATGAGCAGTTCTTC
TRBV9,TRBJ1-6,NA,TRBD1,CASSAGQGDSPLHF,TGTGCCAGCAGCGCGGGACAGGGGGATTCACCCCTCCACTTT
TRBV5-1,TRBJ1-2,NA,NA,CASSSRGVPYGYTF,TGCGCCAGCAGCTCCAGGGGTGTTCCCTATGGCTACACCTTC
TRBV5-1,TRBJ2-7,NA,TRBD2,CASSLASGSLNEQYF,TGCGCCAGCAGCTTGGCTAGCGGGAGTCTTAACGAGCAGTACTTC
TRBV19,TRBJ1-5,NA,NA,CASSLENSNQPQHF,TGTGCCAGTAGTTTGGAGAATAGCAATCAGCCCCAGCATTTT
TRBV5-1,TRBJ1-4,NA,TRBD1,CASSDGQGTGLFF,TGCGCCAGCAGCGACGGACAGGGTACTGGGCTGTTTTTT
TRBV27,TRBJ1-5,NA,NA,CASRRTLNSNQPQHF,TGTGCCAGCAGGCGGACACTTAATAGCAATCAGCCCCAGCATTTT
TRBV7-2,TRBJ2-5,NA,NA,CASSQWGGAFGTQYF,TGTGCCAGCAGTCAGTGGGGGGGGGCCTTTGGGACCCAGTACTTC
TRBV18,TRBJ2-5,few,TRBD2,CASSPGLAEETQYF,TGTGCCAGCTCACCGGGACTAGCGGAAGAGACCCAGTACTTC
TRBV6-5,TRBJ1-2,NA,NA,CASSWGVPGYGYTF,TGTGCCAGCAGTTGGGGGGTTCCGGGCTATGGCTACACCTTC
TRBV14,TRBJ2-2,NA,NA,CASSQVLSTGELFF,TGTGCCAGCAGCCAAGTGTTATCCACCGGGGAGCTGTTTTTT
TRBV6-2/TRBV6-3,TRBJ1-6,NA,TRBD1,CASSYGDRRNSPLHF,TGTGCCAGCAGTTACGGGGACAGGCGAAATTCACCCCTCCACTTT